A selection of T cell receptor beta chains follows, all from one sample in a study of radiation and T cells in renal cell carcinoma. Using immunoSEQ multiplex PCR, the repertoire was profiled, and TCRdb retains in-frame clones only, with some absent. This sample has about 91,000 clones, with 70% to 85% found just once. The sample here was blood, taken from a patient whose treatment included radiotherapy and nephrectomy. These receptor sequences come from a man between 60 and 70 years old with renal cell carcinoma. CDR3s include the opening cysteine and the closing phenylalanine or tryptophan. Each record gives: V gene, J gene, clone size, D gene, CDR3 DNA, CDR3 protein. A D gene is named only where the DNA matches it firmly. Size is omitted from some rows. Given values are once, few, many or a class for expanded clones.

v_gene: TRBV19
j_gene: TRBJ1-4
abundance: NA
d_gene: NA
CDR3nt: TGTGCCAGTAGTATAGCGGCAGCAACTAATGAAAAACTGTTTTTT
CDR3aa: CASSIAAATNEKLFF

v_gene: TRBV7-2
j_gene: TRBJ2-5
abundance: NA
d_gene: TRBD1
CDR3nt: TGTGCCAGCAGCCTACCCGGGACAGGGGCGATGGAGACCCAGTACTTC
CDR3aa: CASSLPGTGAMETQYF

v_gene: TRBV27
j_gene: TRBJ1-5
abundance: few
d_gene: NA
CDR3nt: TGTGCCAGCAGTTTATACGGGCCAGTTAGCAATCAGCCCCAGCATTTT
CDR3aa: CASSLYGPVSNQPQHF

v_gene: TRBV6-6
j_gene: TRBJ2-7
abundance: NA
d_gene: NA
CDR3nt: TGTGCCAGCAGTTACAATATCTACGAGCAGTACTTC
CDR3aa: CASSYNIYEQYF

v_gene: TRBV7-2
j_gene: TRBJ2-5
abundance: once
d_gene: NA
CDR3nt: TGTGCCAGCAGCTTATACCACCCGACTAGGAGGCGGGGTGAGACCCAGTACTTC
CDR3aa: CASSLYHPTRRRGETQYF

v_gene: TRBV5-6
j_gene: TRBJ2-7
abundance: NA
d_gene: TRBD1
CDR3nt: TGTGCCAGCAGTTACGGGACAGGGGGCCCCCACGAGCAGTACTTC
CDR3aa: CASSYGTGGPHEQYF

v_gene: TRBV4-2
j_gene: TRBJ2-7
abundance: NA
d_gene: NA
CDR3nt: TGTGCCAGCAGCCCCCATGGGGACGAGCAGTACTTC
CDR3aa: CASSPHGDEQYF

v_gene: TRBV7-2
j_gene: TRBJ2-6
abundance: NA
d_gene: NA
CDR3nt: TGTGCCAGCAGTGACAGGAAAGTAACTGGGGCCAACGTCCTGACTTTC
CDR3aa: CASSDRKVTGANVLTF

v_gene: TRBV2
j_gene: TRBJ2-5
abundance: NA
d_gene: TRBD2
CDR3nt: TGTGCCAGCAGTGAGATCCGGGTACGGGGGGAGGAGACCCAGTACTTC
CDR3aa: CASSEIRVRGEETQYF

v_gene: TRBV28
j_gene: TRBJ1-1
abundance: few
d_gene: NA
CDR3nt: TGTGCCAGCAGCCCACCGGGGATCCCTGAAGCTTTCTTT
CDR3aa: CASSPPGIPEAFF

v_gene: TRBV4-1
j_gene: TRBJ1-1
abundance: NA
d_gene: TRBD1
CDR3nt: TGCGCCAGCAGCCAAGATAAGGGTTGGACAGGGAAAGGGAAGGACACTGAAGCTTTCTTT
CDR3aa: CASSQDKGWTGKGKDTEAFF

v_gene: TRBV5-1
j_gene: TRBJ1-6
abundance: NA
d_gene: NA
CDR3nt: TGCGCCAGCAGACTCCAGACAGGCCCCAATTCACCCCTCCACTTT
CDR3aa: CASRLQTGPNSPLHF

v_gene: TRBV4-2
j_gene: TRBJ1-1
abundance: NA
d_gene: TRBD1
CDR3nt: TGTGCCAGCAGCCCACCCAACAGGGGGCAGGGTGAAGCTTTCTTT
CDR3aa: CASSPPNRGQGEAFF

v_gene: TRBV5-1
j_gene: TRBJ1-1
abundance: NA
d_gene: NA
CDR3nt: TGCGCCAGCAGGGGAGACAGGATGAACACTGAAGCTTTCTTT
CDR3aa: CASRGDRMNTEAFF

v_gene: TRBV2
j_gene: TRBJ2-7
abundance: NA
d_gene: TRBD1
CDR3nt: TGTGCCAGTAGGACAGGGACCCCCTACGAGCAGTACTTC
CDR3aa: CASRTGTPYEQYF

v_gene: TRBV27
j_gene: TRBJ2-2
abundance: once
d_gene: NA
CDR3nt: TGTGCCAGCAGTTTATCTCTGGGGACCGGGGAGCTGTTTTTT
CDR3aa: CASSLSLGTGELFF

v_gene: TRBV4-1
j_gene: TRBJ2-3
abundance: NA
d_gene: NA
CDR3nt: TGCGCCAGCAGCCAAGTGTTCCGGGAGCAGATCACAGATACGCAGTATTTT
CDR3aa: CASSQVFREQITDTQYF

v_gene: TRBV19
j_gene: TRBJ1-5
abundance: NA
d_gene: NA
CDR3nt: TGTGCCAGTAGTAAGGATTCAGGGAATAATCAGCCCCAGCATTTT
CDR3aa: CASSKDSGNNQPQHF

v_gene: TRBV19
j_gene: TRBJ2-1
abundance: NA
d_gene: TRBD2
CDR3nt: TGTGCCAGTAGTATGTTTCTAGCGGGAGGGCCCGACAATGAGCAGTTCTTC
CDR3aa: CASSMFLAGGPDNEQFF

v_gene: TRBV18
j_gene: TRBJ1-1
abundance: NA
d_gene: NA
CDR3nt: TGTGCCAGCCGCGGGGTGATGAACACTGAAGCTTTCTTT
CDR3aa: CASRGVMNTEAFF

v_gene: TRBV6-6
j_gene: TRBJ2-3
abundance: NA
d_gene: TRBD2
CDR3nt: TGTGCCAGCAGTTATGGGCTAGCGGATAGCACAGATACGCAGTATTTT
CDR3aa: CASSYGLADSTDTQYF

v_gene: TRBV14
j_gene: TRBJ1-1
abundance: NA
d_gene: NA
CDR3nt: TGTGCCAGCAGCCACCGAAATGGGGGTGAAGCTTTCTTT
CDR3aa: CASSHRNGGEAFF

v_gene: TRBV10-3
j_gene: TRBJ2-3
abundance: NA
d_gene: TRBD2
CDR3nt: TGTGCCATCAGCGCAGGACTAGCGGGAGGCGTAGATACGCAGTATTTT
CDR3aa: CAISAGLAGGVDTQYF

v_gene: TRBV5-1
j_gene: TRBJ2-7
abundance: few
d_gene: NA
CDR3nt: TGCGCCAGCAGCTTAAGGGTACGGGACGAGCAGTACTTC
CDR3aa: CASSLRVRDEQYF

v_gene: TRBV7-8
j_gene: TRBJ2-1
abundance: NA
d_gene: NA
CDR3nt: TGTGCCAGCAGCTTAAGGGAGACGGACAATGAGCAGTTCTTC
CDR3aa: CASSLRETDNEQFF

v_gene: TRBV27
j_gene: TRBJ2-2
abundance: NA
d_gene: TRBD1
CDR3nt: TGTGCCAGCAGAACCGACAGGGGTGATATCACCGGGGAGCTGTTTTTT
CDR3aa: CASRTDRGDITGELFF

v_gene: TRBV11-3
j_gene: TRBJ2-5
abundance: NA
d_gene: NA
CDR3nt: TGTGCCAGCAGCTTGGGCCGGGCGACCCAGTACTTC
CDR3aa: CASSLGRATQYF

v_gene: TRBV10-2
j_gene: TRBJ2-3
abundance: NA
d_gene: TRBD2
CDR3nt: TGCGCCAGCAGTGAGCTAGGGACTATCACCACAGATACGCAGTATTTT
CDR3aa: CASSELGTITTDTQYF

v_gene: TRBV21-1
j_gene: TRBJ1-5
abundance: NA
d_gene: NA
CDR3nt: TGTGCCAGCATAGAGGGGTATCATCAGCCCCAGCATTTT
CDR3aa: CASIEGYHQPQHF

v_gene: TRBV6-5
j_gene: TRBJ2-1
abundance: NA
d_gene: NA
CDR3nt: TGTGCCAGCAGTTACTCAGGGGCGAGCTCCTACAATGAGCAGTTCTTC
CDR3aa: CASSYSGASSYNEQFF

v_gene: TRBV28
j_gene: TRBJ1-2
abundance: NA
d_gene: TRBD1
CDR3nt: TGTGCCAGCAGTACGGGACAGGGGGCCTATGGCTACACCTTC
CDR3aa: CASSTGQGAYGYTF

v_gene: TRBV7-6
j_gene: TRBJ2-3
abundance: NA
d_gene: NA
CDR3nt: TGTGCCAGCAGCTTAGTAGGGTGGGAGAGGACAACAGATACGCAGTATTTT
CDR3aa: CASSLVGWERTTDTQYF

v_gene: TRBV4-1
j_gene: TRBJ2-5
abundance: few
d_gene: TRBD1
CDR3nt: TGCGCCAGCAGCCACTATACTCTCTTGGACAGGGGTGGAGAGACCCAGTACTTC
CDR3aa: CASSHYTLLDRGGETQYF

v_gene: TRBV18
j_gene: TRBJ2-3
abundance: NA
d_gene: NA
CDR3nt: TGTGCCAGCTCACCCGGACTAAGCACAGATACGCAGTATTTT
CDR3aa: CASSPGLSTDTQYF

v_gene: TRBV27
j_gene: TRBJ1-1
abundance: NA
d_gene: NA
CDR3nt: TGTGCCAGCAGCCCGAACAGGTACACTGAAGCTTTCTTT
CDR3aa: CASSPNRYTEAFF

v_gene: TRBV7-3
j_gene: TRBJ2-2
abundance: NA
d_gene: NA
CDR3nt: TGTGCCAGCAGCTTAACGTTAGGAGTACGGACAAACACCGGGGAGCTGTTTTTT
CDR3aa: CASSLTLGVRTNTGELFF

v_gene: TRBV6-4
j_gene: TRBJ2-6
abundance: NA
d_gene: NA
CDR3nt: TGTGCCAGCAGTGACTCGGACAGCTCTGGGGCCAACGTCCTGACTTTC
CDR3aa: CASSDSDSSGANVLTF

v_gene: TRBV4-2
j_gene: TRBJ1-2
abundance: once
d_gene: NA
CDR3nt: TGTGCCAGCAGCCAAGAAGGGGGGTTTGGCTACACCTTC
CDR3aa: CASSQEGGFGYTF

v_gene: TRBV28
j_gene: TRBJ2-3
abundance: NA
d_gene: TRBD1
CDR3nt: TGTGCCAGCAGCCCTTCTACAGGGGGCGTTGGAACAGATACGCAGTATTTT
CDR3aa: CASSPSTGGVGTDTQYF

v_gene: TRBV29-1
j_gene: TRBJ1-1
abundance: NA
d_gene: TRBD1
CDR3nt: TGCAGCGGCAGACAGGGCCCGAGGAACACTGAAGCTTTCTTT
CDR3aa: CSGRQGPRNTEAFF

v_gene: TRBV28
j_gene: TRBJ2-3
abundance: NA
d_gene: NA
CDR3nt: TGTGCCAGCAGGAGTTACGGACTGAGCACAGATACGCAGTATTTT
CDR3aa: CASRSYGLSTDTQYF

v_gene: TRBV9
j_gene: TRBJ2-6
abundance: NA
d_gene: NA
CDR3nt: TGTGCCAGCAGCGTAGACTACTCTGGGGCCAACGTCCTGACTTTC
CDR3aa: CASSVDYSGANVLTF

v_gene: TRBV6-1
j_gene: TRBJ2-5
abundance: once
d_gene: NA
CDR3nt: TGTGCCAGCAGTGTATCCCTCGGAGGGCAAGAGACCCAGTACTTC
CDR3aa: CASSVSLGGQETQYF

v_gene: TRBV6-5
j_gene: TRBJ2-3
abundance: NA
d_gene: TRBD1
CDR3nt: TGTGCCAGCATTGACAGGGGGCGGTTAGATACGCAGTATTTT
CDR3aa: CASIDRGRLDTQYF

v_gene: TRBV7-9
j_gene: TRBJ1-4
abundance: NA
d_gene: NA
CDR3nt: TGTGCCAGCAGCCTCGGGGGACCCAGTAATGAAAAACTGTTTTTT
CDR3aa: CASSLGGPSNEKLFF

v_gene: TRBV7-8
j_gene: TRBJ1-3
abundance: NA
d_gene: NA
CDR3nt: TGTGCCAGCAGCTTACGCCCGGACCACTCTGGAAACACCATATATTTT
CDR3aa: CASSLRPDHSGNTIYF

v_gene: TRBV10-1
j_gene: TRBJ1-2
abundance: NA
d_gene: NA
CDR3nt: TGCGCCAGCAGTGATTCCGGGACCCTCTATGGCTACACCTTC
CDR3aa: CASSDSGTLYGYTF

v_gene: TRBV19
j_gene: TRBJ2-7
abundance: NA
d_gene: TRBD2
CDR3nt: TGTGCCAGTAGTCTCGGACTAGCGGGAGTGCGAGAGCAGTACTTC
CDR3aa: CASSLGLAGVREQYF

v_gene: TRBV19
j_gene: TRBJ1-1
abundance: once
d_gene: TRBD1
CDR3nt: TGTGCCAGTACCCCCAAGGACAGGGTTTCCACTGAAGCTTTCTTT
CDR3aa: CASTPKDRVSTEAFF

v_gene: TRBV7-9
j_gene: TRBJ1-2
abundance: NA
d_gene: TRBD1
CDR3nt: TGTGCCAGCAGCGGACAGGGCTCGGGATATGGCTACACCTTC
CDR3aa: CASSGQGSGYGYTF

v_gene: TRBV19
j_gene: TRBJ2-7
abundance: NA
d_gene: NA
CDR3nt: TGTGCCAGTAGTATATCTAGGTACGAGCAGTACTTC
CDR3aa: CASSISRYEQYF

v_gene: TRBV2
j_gene: TRBJ2-7
abundance: NA
d_gene: TRBD1
CDR3nt: TGTGCCAGCAGAGGACAGGCCTACGAGCAGTACTTC
CDR3aa: CASRGQAYEQYF

v_gene: TRBV15
j_gene: TRBJ1-5
abundance: NA
d_gene: NA
CDR3nt: TGTGCCACCAGCAGAGAGACAGCCGATCAGCCCCAGCATTTT
CDR3aa: CATSRETADQPQHF

v_gene: TRBV29-1
j_gene: TRBJ2-3
abundance: few
d_gene: TRBD2
CDR3nt: TGCAGCGTTGTGGCGAGGACTAGCGGAGGGGCCGATACGCAGTATTTT
CDR3aa: CSVVARTSGGADTQYF